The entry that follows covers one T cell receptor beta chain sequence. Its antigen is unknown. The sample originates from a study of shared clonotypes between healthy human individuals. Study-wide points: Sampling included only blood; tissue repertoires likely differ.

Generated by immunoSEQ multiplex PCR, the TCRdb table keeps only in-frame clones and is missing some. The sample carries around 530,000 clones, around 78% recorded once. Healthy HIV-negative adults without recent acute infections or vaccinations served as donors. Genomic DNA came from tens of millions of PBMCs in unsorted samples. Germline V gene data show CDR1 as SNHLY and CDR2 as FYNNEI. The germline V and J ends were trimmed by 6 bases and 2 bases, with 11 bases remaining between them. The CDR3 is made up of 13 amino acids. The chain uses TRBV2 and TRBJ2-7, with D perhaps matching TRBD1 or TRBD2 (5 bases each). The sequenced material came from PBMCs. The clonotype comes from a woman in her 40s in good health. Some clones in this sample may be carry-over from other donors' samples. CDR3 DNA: TGTGCCAGCAGAGAGGGGCAGCCCTACGAGCAGTACTTC. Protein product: CASREGQPYEQYF.